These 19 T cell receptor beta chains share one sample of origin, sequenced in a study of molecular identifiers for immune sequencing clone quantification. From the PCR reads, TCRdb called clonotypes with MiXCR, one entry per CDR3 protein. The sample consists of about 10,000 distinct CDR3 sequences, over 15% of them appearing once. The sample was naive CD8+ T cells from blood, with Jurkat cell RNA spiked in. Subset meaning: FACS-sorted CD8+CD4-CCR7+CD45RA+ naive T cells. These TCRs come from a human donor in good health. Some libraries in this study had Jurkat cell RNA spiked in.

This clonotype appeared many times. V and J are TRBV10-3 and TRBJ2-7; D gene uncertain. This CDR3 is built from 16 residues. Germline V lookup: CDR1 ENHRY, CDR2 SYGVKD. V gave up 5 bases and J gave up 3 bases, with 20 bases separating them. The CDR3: CAISPRQELLLYEQYF. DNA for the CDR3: TGTGCCATCAGTCCCAGGCAGGAGCTACTACTCTACGAGCAGTACTTC.

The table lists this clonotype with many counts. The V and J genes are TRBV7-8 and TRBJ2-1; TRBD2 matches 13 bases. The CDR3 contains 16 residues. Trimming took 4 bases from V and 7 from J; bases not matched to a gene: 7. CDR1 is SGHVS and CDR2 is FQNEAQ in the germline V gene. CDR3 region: CASSSPWTSGRNEQFF. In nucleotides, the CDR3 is TGTGCCAGCAGCTCACCCTGGACTAGCGGGAGAAATGAGCAGTTCTTC.

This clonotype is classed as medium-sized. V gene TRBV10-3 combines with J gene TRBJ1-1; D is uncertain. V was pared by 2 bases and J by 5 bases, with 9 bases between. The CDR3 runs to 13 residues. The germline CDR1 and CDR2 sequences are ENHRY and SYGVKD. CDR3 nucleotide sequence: TGTGCCATCAGTGAGACGGGAAGAACTGAAGCTTTCTTT. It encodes CAISETGRTEAFF.

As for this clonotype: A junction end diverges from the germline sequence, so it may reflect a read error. Here the CDR3 DNA reads TGCGCCAGCAGCTTGTGGGACGGGAACACCGGGGAGCTGGTTTTT. Translation: CASSLWDGNTGELVF. The V gene is TRBV5-1, the J gene TRBJ2-2; D possibly uses TRBD1 or TRBD2 (5 bases each). The CDR3 is made up of 15 amino acids. Germline-derived CDR1 and CDR2 are SGHRS and YFSETQ. The full variable domain, in which reference TRBV5-1 and TRBJ2-2 provide the parts outside the CDR3, is KAGVTQTPRYLIKTRGQQVTLSCSPISGHRSVSWYQQTPGQGLQFLFEYFSETQRNKGNFPGRFSGRQFSNSRSEMNVSTLELGDSALYLCASSLWDGNTGELVFGEGSRLTVL.

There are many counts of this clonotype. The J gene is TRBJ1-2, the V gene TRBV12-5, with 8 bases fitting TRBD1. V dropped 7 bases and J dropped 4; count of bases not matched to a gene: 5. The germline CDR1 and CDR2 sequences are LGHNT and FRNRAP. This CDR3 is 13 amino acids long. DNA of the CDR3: TGTGCTAGTGCCTCAACAGGGGGCTATGGCTACACCTTC. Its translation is CASASTGGYGYTF.

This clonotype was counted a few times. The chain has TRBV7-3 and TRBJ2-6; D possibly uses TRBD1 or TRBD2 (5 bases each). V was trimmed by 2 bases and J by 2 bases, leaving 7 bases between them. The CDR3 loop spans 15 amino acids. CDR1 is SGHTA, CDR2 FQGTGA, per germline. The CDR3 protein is CASSLEGTGANVLTF. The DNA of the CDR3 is TGTGCCAGCAGCTTAGAGGGGACTGGGGCCAACGTCCTGACTTTC.

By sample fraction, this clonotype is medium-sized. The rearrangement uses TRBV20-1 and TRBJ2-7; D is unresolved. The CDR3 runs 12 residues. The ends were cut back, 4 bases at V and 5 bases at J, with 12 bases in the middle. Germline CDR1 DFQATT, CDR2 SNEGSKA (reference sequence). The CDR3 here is CSATLGYDEQYF. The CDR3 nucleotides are TGCAGTGCTACCCTAGGTTACGACGAGCAGTACTTC.

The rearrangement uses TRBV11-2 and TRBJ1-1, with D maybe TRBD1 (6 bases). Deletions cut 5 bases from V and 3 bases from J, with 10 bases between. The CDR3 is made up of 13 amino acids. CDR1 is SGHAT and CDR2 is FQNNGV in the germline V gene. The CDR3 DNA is TGTGCCAGCAGCCTACAGGGATACACTGAAGCTTTCTTT. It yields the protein CASSLQGYTEAFF.

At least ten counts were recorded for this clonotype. The CDR3 sequence is CASSHGDHEQYF. The CDR3 nucleotides are TGTGCCAGCAGCCATGGGGATCACGAGCAGTACTTC. This rearrangement joins TRBV7-9 to TRBJ2-7; D remains ambiguous. CDR3 length: 12 amino acids. Germline V gene sequence: CDR1 SEHNR, CDR2 FQNEAQ (reference sequence). The V gene lost 5 bases and the J gene lost 5 bases, with 10 bases spanning the gap.

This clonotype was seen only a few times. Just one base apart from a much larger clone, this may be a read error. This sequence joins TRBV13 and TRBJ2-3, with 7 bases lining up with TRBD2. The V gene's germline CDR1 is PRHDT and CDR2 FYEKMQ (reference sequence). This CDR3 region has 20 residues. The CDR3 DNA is TGTGCCAGCAACTTAGTCCCCCATCAGCGGGACGGGTCTAGCACAGATACGCAGTATTTT. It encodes CASNLVPHQRDGSSTDTQYF. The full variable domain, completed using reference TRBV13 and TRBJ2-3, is AAGVIQSPRHLIKEKRETATLKCYPIPRHDTVYWYQQGPGQDPQFLISFYEKMQSDKGSIPDRFSAQQFSDYHSELNMSSLELGDSALYFCASNLVPHQRDGSSTDTQYFGPGTRLTVL.

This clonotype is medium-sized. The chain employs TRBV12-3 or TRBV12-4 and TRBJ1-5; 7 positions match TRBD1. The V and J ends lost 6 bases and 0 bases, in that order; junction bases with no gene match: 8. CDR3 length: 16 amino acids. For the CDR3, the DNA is TGTGCCAGCAGGACAGGGCTGGGGAATAGCAATCAGCCCCAGCATTTT. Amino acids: CASRTGLGNSNQPQHF.

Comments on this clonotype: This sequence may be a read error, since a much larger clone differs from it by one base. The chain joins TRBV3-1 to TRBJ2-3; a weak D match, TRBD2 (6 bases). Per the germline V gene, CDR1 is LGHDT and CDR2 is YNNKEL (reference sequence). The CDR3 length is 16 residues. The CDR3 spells CASSQAGARPTDTLYF. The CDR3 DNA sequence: TGTGCCAGCAGCCAAGCGGGAGCCAGACCCACAGATACGCTGTATTTT.

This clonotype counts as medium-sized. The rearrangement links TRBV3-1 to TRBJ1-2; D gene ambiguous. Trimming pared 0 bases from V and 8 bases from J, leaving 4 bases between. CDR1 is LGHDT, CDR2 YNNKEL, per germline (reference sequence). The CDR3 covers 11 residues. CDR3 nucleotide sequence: TGTGCCAGCAGCCAAGAAGACGGCTACACCTTC. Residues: CASSQEDGYTF.

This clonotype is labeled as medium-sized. Written as DNA, the CDR3 is TGTGCCAGCAGTTTATACACAGTGGGGGCTACCGAAAACATTCAGTACTTC. It yields the protein CASSLYTVGATENIQYF. The chain combines TRBV28 with TRBJ2-4, with D perhaps matching TRBD1 (6 bases). The germline gives CDR1 MDHEN, CDR2 SYDVKM. The CDR3 consists of 17 residues. Trimming took off 1 base at V and 5 bases at J, with 18 bases between the two ends.

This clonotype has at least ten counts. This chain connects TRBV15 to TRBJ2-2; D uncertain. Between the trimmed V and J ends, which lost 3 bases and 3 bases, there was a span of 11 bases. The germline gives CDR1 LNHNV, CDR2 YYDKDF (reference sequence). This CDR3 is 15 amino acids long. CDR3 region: CATSSPSADTGELFF. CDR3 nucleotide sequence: TGTGCCACCAGCAGTCCGAGCGCAGACACCGGGGAGCTGTTTTTT.

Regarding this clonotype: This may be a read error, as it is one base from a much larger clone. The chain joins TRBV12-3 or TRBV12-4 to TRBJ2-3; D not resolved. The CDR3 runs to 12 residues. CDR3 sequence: CASSPLRDTRYF. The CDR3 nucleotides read TGTGCCAGCAGTCCCCTCCGAGATACGCGGTATTTT.

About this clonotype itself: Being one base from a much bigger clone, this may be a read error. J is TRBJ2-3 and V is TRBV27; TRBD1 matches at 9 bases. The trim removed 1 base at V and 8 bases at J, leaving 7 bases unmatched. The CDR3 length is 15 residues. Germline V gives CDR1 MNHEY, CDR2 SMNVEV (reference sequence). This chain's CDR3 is CASSLYGTGLGTQYF. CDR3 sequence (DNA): TGTGCCAGCAGTTTATATGGGACAGGGTTAGGTACGCAGTATTTT.

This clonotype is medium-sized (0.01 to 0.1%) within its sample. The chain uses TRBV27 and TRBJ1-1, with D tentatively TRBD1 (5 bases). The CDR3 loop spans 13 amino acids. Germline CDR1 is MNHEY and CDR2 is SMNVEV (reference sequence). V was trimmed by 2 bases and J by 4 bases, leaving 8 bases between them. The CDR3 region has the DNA TGTGCCAGCAGTTTAAGGGGTAGCACTGAAGCTTTCTTT. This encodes CASSLRGSTEAFF.

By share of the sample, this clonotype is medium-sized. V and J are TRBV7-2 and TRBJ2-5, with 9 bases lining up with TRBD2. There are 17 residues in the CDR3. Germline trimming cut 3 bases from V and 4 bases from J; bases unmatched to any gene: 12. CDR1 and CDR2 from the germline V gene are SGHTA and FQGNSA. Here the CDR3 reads CASSFPAGGLGLETQYF. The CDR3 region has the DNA TGTGCCAGCAGCTTCCCAGCGGGAGGCCTCGGTTTAGAGACCCAGTACTTC.